The T cell receptor beta chain described here comes from a study of long-term antiretroviral therapy in people with HIV. Study context: Earliest sampling preceded the 2015 immediate-ART recommendation by about a decade.

Researchers secured at least one pre-ART and at least two post-ART PBMC samples from each donor. Notes on the study in general: Whereas controls had wider CDR3 length ranges, HIV repertoires had narrower ones.

A word on this clone: The antigen remains unidentified.

Sequencing relied on immunoSEQ assay v3.0, run at survey level. Sequencing used immunoSEQ multiplex PCR; TCRdb keeps in-frame clones, though not all of them. The repertoire has 20,000 to 25,000 clones, around 82% of them found once; the top ten carry 6.5% to 7.5%. Trimming removed 7 bases from V and 6 bases from J, with 14 bases in between. CDR1 is SQVTM, CDR2 ANQGSEA, per germline. CDR3 size: 12 residues. This chain connects TRBV29-1 to TRBJ2-3; tentative D call: TRBD1 (6 bases). The sample in question was unsorted PBMCs, obtained 1.5 years after starting antiretroviral therapy. This receptor was taken from a man younger than 45 with HIV. CDR3 amino acids: CSANNREDTQYF. The CDR3 coding sequence is TGCAGCGCGAATAACAGGGAGGATACGCAGTATTTT.